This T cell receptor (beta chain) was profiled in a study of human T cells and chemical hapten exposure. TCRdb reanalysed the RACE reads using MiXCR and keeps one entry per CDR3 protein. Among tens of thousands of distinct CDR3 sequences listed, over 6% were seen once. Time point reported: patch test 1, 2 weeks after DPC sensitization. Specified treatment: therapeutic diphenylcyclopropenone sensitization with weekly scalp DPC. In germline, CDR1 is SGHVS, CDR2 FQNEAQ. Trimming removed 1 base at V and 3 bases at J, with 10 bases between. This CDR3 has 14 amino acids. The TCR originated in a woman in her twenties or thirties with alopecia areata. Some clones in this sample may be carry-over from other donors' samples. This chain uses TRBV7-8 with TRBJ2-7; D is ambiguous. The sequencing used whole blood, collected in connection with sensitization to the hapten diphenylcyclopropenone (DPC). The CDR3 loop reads CASSLVRDNYEQYF. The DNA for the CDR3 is TGTGCCAGCAGCTTAGTACGAGACAACTACGAGCAGTACTTC.